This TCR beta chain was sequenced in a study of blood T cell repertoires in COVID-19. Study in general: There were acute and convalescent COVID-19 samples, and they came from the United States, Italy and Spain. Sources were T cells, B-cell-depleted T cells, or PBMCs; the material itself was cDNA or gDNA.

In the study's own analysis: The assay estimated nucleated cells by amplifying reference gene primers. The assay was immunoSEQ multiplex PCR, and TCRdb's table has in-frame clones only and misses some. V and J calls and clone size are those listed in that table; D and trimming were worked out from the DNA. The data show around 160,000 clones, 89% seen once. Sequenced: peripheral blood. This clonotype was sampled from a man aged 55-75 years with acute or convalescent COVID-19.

Here the CDR3 reads CAWSVRGEQFF. In nucleotides, the CDR3 is TGTGCCTGGAGTGTACGGGGTGAGCAGTTCTTC. The chain is built from TRBV30 and TRBJ2-1; tentatively, D is TRBD2 (5 bases). The germline V gene has CDR1 GTSNPN and CDR2 SVGIG (reference sequence). V was cut by 0 bases and J by 9 bases, with 6 bases left in between. The CDR3 runs 11 residues. The variable domain in full, with the rest retrieved from reference TRBV30 and TRBJ2-1, is SQTIHQWPATLVQPVGSPLSLECTVEGTSNPNLYWYRQAAGRGLQLLFYSVGIGQISSEVPQNLSASRPQDRQFILSSKKLLLSDSGFYLCAWSVRGEQFFGPGTRLTVL.